The 24 T cell receptor beta chains in this list originate from one sample, sequenced in a study of CD8 T cells in ankylosing spondylitis. Their antigen targets remain unknown. Via MiXCR, TCRdb re-called the 5' RACE reads, giving one row per CDR3 protein. This table holds more than 100,000 distinct CDR3 sequences, approximately 17% found once. Study-level findings and limits: Seemingly distinctive of ankylosing spondylitis blood was a TCR beta motif formed by eight highly homologous variants.

Sequencing input: blood, either unsorted or a sorted T cell fraction (not recorded which). The receptors here all came from a male donor with ankylosing spondylitis.

The chain joins TRBV5-4 to TRBJ2-6, with D unclear. V was shortened by 4 bases and J by 0 bases, with 8 bases between the two germline ends. CDR1 SGHNT and CDR2 YYREEE come from the germline V gene (reference sequence). The length of the CDR3 is 15 residues. The CDR3 coding sequence is TGTGCCAGCAGCGGGCGAAGCTCTGGGGCCAACGTCCTGACTTTC. This sequence encodes CASSGRSSGANVLTF.

The rearrangement links TRBV4-1 to TRBJ2-3; weak D call: TRBD2 (6 bases). Germline V lookup: CDR1 MGHRA, CDR2 YSYEKL. The V gene lost 6 bases and the J gene lost 4 bases, with 26 bases spanning the gap. The CDR3 runs to 18 residues. The CDR3 DNA follows: TGCGCCAGCAGTCGCACTACTGAAGGGAGACAGCGGGCAGATACGCAGTATTTT. Translated: CASSRTTEGRQRADTQYF.

In regard to this clonotype: An end of the junction differs from the germline gene, which may be a read error. V is TRBV12-3 or TRBV12-4 and J is TRBJ2-1; the D gene is possibly TRBD2 (5 bases). The CDR3 length is 13 residues. This CDR3 reads CANSFSIEGEQFF. The CDR3 nucleotides read TGTGCCAACAGTTTCAGTATTGAGGGAGAGCAGTTCTTC.

The CDR3, as DNA: TGTGCCAGCAGGCCGAACCCGGGACAGCCCTTTGAGACCCAGTACTTC. Its translation is CASRPNPGQPFETQYF. The gene calls are TRBV28 and TRBJ2-5, with 7 bases fitting TRBD1. Germline trimming cut 6 bases from V and 5 bases from J; bases unmatched to any gene: 15. The CDR3 has 16 residues. Germline V gives CDR1 MDHEN, CDR2 SYDVKM.

This clonotype was picked up a small number of times. The chain uses TRBV5-6 and TRBJ2-2, with 7 bases identical to TRBD2. V trimming: 3 bases; J trimming: 7 bases; junction bases outside the gene matches: 18. CDR3 length: 18 amino acids. The V gene's germline CDR1 is SGHDT and CDR2 YYEEEE. The CDR3 here is CASSWGGVHRPEDGELFF. CDR3 sequence (DNA): TGTGCCAGCAGCTGGGGGGGAGTTCATAGGCCGGAGGACGGGGAGCTGTTTTTT.

This clonotype was found a few times. The chain links TRBV13 to TRBJ1-4; 7 bases map to TRBD1. Germline V CDR1 and CDR2: PRHDT, FYEKMQ (reference sequence). The V and J ends lost 3 bases and 0 bases, in that order; junction bases with no gene match: 4. The CDR3 loop spans 16 amino acids. The CDR3: CASSFTGVATNEKLFF. Written as DNA, the CDR3 is TGTGCCAGCAGCTTCACAGGGGTTGCAACTAATGAAAAACTGTTTTTT.

This clonotype was seen repeatedly, ten times or more. This chain joins TRBV5-1 and TRBJ1-6, with no clear D. CDR1 is SGHRS and CDR2 is YFSETQ in the germline V gene. The V end lost 0 bases, the J end lost 6 bases, and 7 bases lay between the germline ends. The CDR3 consists of 14 residues. DNA for the CDR3: TGCGCCAGCAGCTTGGAAACCTCTAATTCACCCCTCCACTTT. It specifies CASSLETSNSPLHF.

This clonotype was recorded a few times. This sequence joins TRBV6-2 or TRBV6-3 and TRBJ2-5; 9 nucleotides agree with TRBD1. The CDR3 spans 14 residues. The germline V gene encodes CDR1 MNHEY and CDR2 SVGEGT. J lost 4 bases, V lost 0 bases, and 0 bases had no gene match. The CDR3 nucleotides read TGTGCCAGCAGTTACTCGACAGGGGGAGAGACCCAGTACTTC. Amino acids: CASSYSTGGETQYF.

As regards this clonotype: A much more abundant neighbour one base away suggests this may be a read error. This chain joins TRBV13 and TRBJ2-7, with 10 bases identical to TRBD1. The CDR3 runs 15 residues. With 5 bases clipped from V and 6 bases from J, the junction kept 10 bases outside the gene matches. From germline, CDR1 is PRHDT and CDR2 FYEKMQ (reference sequence). The CDR3 sequence: CASSRTGTGACEQYF. DNA for the CDR3: TGTGCCAGCAGCCGAACCGGGACAGGGGCCTGCGAGCAGTACTTC.

This clonotype came up a few times. This rearrangement joins TRBV4-3 to TRBJ2-7; tentatively, D is TRBD1 or TRBD2 (6 bases each). Germline CDR1 and CDR2: LGHNA and YSLEER. Between the trimmed V and J ends, which lost 0 bases and 4 bases, there was a span of 16 bases. CDR3 length equals 16 residues. This CDR3 is CASSQDPRGAMYEQYF. The CDR3 DNA reads TGCGCCAGCAGCCAAGATCCAAGGGGGGCAATGTACGAGCAGTACTTC.

The genes are TRBV18 and TRBJ1-1; D is undetermined. The CDR3 is made up of 12 amino acids. Looked up from germline, CDR1 is KGHSH and CDR2 is LQKENI. V was clipped by 0 bases and J by 7 bases, with 6 bases between them. CDR3 residues: CASSPPMREAFF. The CDR3 coding sequence is TGTGCCAGCTCACCACCGATGCGTGAAGCTTTCTTT.

There are a few counts of this clonotype. V is TRBV12-3 or TRBV12-4 and J is TRBJ2-3; TRBD2 matches at 7 bases. With 2 bases clipped from V and 1 base from J, the junction kept 3 bases outside the gene matches. The CDR3 runs to 15 residues. CDR3 sequence reads: CASSLLGRGTDTQYF. CDR3 nucleotides: TGTGCCAGCAGTTTACTGGGGAGGGGCACAGATACGCAGTATTTT.

This clonotype was observed a handful of times. The CDR3 reads CASSHSAGLWGATQYF. In DNA, the CDR3 is TGTGCCAGCAGCCACTCAGCCGGACTTTGGGGTGCTACGCAGTATTTT. The chain combines TRBV4-2 with TRBJ2-3; TRBD2 is a possible D gene (5 bases). Germline V gives CDR1 LGHNA, CDR2 YNFKEQ. Trimming took off 3 bases at V and 8 bases at J, with 21 bases between the two ends. The CDR3 sequence is 16 residues long.

This clonotype has a handful of counts. The chain uses TRBV27 and TRBJ2-7; D ambiguous. Germline CDR1 MNHEY, CDR2 SMNVEV (reference sequence). CDR3 length: 16 amino acids. The V end lost 5 bases, the J end lost 3 bases, and 20 bases lay between the germline ends. The CDR3, as DNA: TGTGCCAGCAGTCTCTCACTATCCGGACGGATCTACGAGCAGTACTTC. Amino acid sequence: CASSLSLSGRIYEQYF.

V usage is TRBV9 and J usage is TRBJ2-7; 9 nucleotides agree with TRBD1. This CDR3 region has 14 residues. Losses at the gene ends were 2 bases for V and 4 bases for J; bases not matched to a gene: 4. CDR1 and CDR2 (germline): SGDLS, YYNGEE. CDR3 coding DNA: TGTGCCAGCAGCGTTACAGGGGGCGGATACGAGCAGTACTTC. The encoded protein is CASSVTGGGYEQYF.

The V gene is TRBV7-6, the J gene TRBJ2-7; D remains ambiguous. The V end was cut by 5 bases, the J end by 2 bases, with 16 bases between. Germline CDR1 SGHVS, CDR2 FNYEAQ. This CDR3 is 15 amino acids long. The CDR3 coding sequence is TGTGCCAGCAGCAAAGAGAACTTCCAAACCTACGAGCAGTACTTC. Encoded protein: CASSKENFQTYEQYF.

The chain combines TRBV24-1 with TRBJ2-7, with TRBD1 matching over 8 bases. From germline, CDR1 is KGHDR and CDR2 SFDVKD. The CDR3 consists of 18 residues. J lost 4 bases, V lost 0 bases, and 13 bases had no gene match. CDR3 region: CATSDLGPGGRGRYEQYF. CDR3 coding DNA: TGTGCCACCAGTGATTTGGGCCCCGGGGGCAGGGGGCGGTACGAGCAGTACTTC.

This clonotype was counted between two and nine times. This rearrangement joins TRBV27 to TRBJ1-5, with 8 bases identical to TRBD1. CDR3 size: 13 residues. Losses at the gene ends were 6 bases for V and 5 bases for J; bases not matched to a gene: 3. Germline-derived CDR1 and CDR2 are MNHEY and SMNVEV (reference sequence). CDR3 in DNA: TGTGCCAGCAGCCCACAGGGGGATCAGCCCCAGCATTTT. Encoded protein: CASSPQGDQPQHF.

This clonotype was found a few times. This chain joins TRBV2 and TRBJ2-4; perhaps TRBD2 as D (5 bases). Trimming took off 8 bases at V and 1 base at J, with 6 bases between the two ends. This CDR3 region has 12 residues. Germline V CDR1 and CDR2: SNHLY, FYNNEI. In nucleotides, the CDR3 is TGTGCCAGCCGCGGGGCCAAAAACATTCAGTACTTC. Amino acid sequence: CASRGAKNIQYF.

This clonotype was recorded many times. The chain employs TRBV27 and TRBJ2-7; 8 nucleotides match TRBD2. Germline assignment: CDR1 MNHEY and CDR2 SMNVEV (reference sequence). The CDR3 is 14 residues long. V gave up 5 bases and J gave up 5 bases; unmatched junction bases: 8. CDR3 DNA sequence: TGTGCCAGCAGTCACGGGAGGGCCTCGCACGAGCAGTACTTC. Encoded protein: CASSHGRASHEQYF.

The chain employs TRBV5-1 and TRBJ2-2; no reliable D call. Trimming removed 2 bases from V and 5 bases from J, with 13 bases in between. Germline lookup yields CDR1 SGHRS and CDR2 YFSETQ. CDR3 length equals 15 residues. CDR3: CASSFFITTTGELFF. In nucleotides, the CDR3 is TGCGCCAGCAGCTTCTTCATTACCACGACCGGGGAGCTGTTTTTT. Variable domain in full (rest from reference TRBV5-1 and TRBJ2-2): KAGVTQTPRYLIKTRGQQVTLSCSPISGHRSVSWYQQTPGQGLQFLFEYFSETQRNKGNFPGRFSGRQFSNSRSEMNVSTLELGDSALYLCASSFFITTTGELFFGEGSRLTVL.

The chain links TRBV5-6 to TRBJ1-2; maybe TRBD1 (6 bases). The CDR3 contains 17 residues. Trimming took 4 bases from V and 0 from J, leaving 19 bases between them. From germline, CDR1 is SGHDT and CDR2 YYEEEE. The CDR3 DNA sequence: TGTGCCAGCAGCCAGCCGGGACAAAGAACAACTAACTATGGCTACACCTTC. It translates to CASSQPGQRTTNYGYTF.

The V gene is TRBV30, the J gene TRBJ2-2; weak D call: TRBD2 (6 bases). The ends were cut back, 0 bases at V and 13 bases at J, with 12 bases in the middle. This CDR3 is built from 12 residues. CDR1 and CDR2 (germline): GTSNPN, SVGIG (reference sequence). CDR3 DNA: TGTGCCTGGAGTGTACTTGGGACTGTGCTGTTTTTT. This encodes CAWSVLGTVLFF.

This clonotype showed up many times. This chain links TRBV5-1 with TRBJ2-1; D possibly corresponds to TRBD1 (7 bases). V shed 5 bases and J shed 3 bases, with 12 bases lying between them. This CDR3 spans 14 amino acids. Per germline, CDR1 SGHRS and CDR2 YFSETQ. The CDR3 sequence is CASSWQGGYNEQFF. CDR3 sequence (DNA): TGCGCCAGCAGTTGGCAGGGGGGCTACAATGAGCAGTTCTTC.